What follows are 24 T cell receptor beta chains derived from one specimen sequenced in a study of blood T cell repertoires in COVID-19. Method: immunoSEQ multiplex PCR; TCRdb's copy keeps in-frame clones and lacks some. The data contain under 250,000 clones, approximately 90% of them singletons. Sequencing used peripheral blood. These TCRs come from a man in his sixties with COVID-19, enrolled during active disease.

This rearrangement joins TRBV9 to TRBJ1-3, with D possibly being TRBD1 (6 bases). This CDR3 has 15 residues. Germline CDR1 is SGDLS and CDR2 is YYNGEE. Trimming shortened V by 3 bases and J by 0 bases, and 10 bases separated the two germline ends. The CDR3 nucleotides read TGTGCCAGCAGCGCAGGACAGTTCTCTGGAAACACCATATATTTT. Translation: CASSAGQFSGNTIYF.

The chain joins TRBV12-5 to TRBJ2-7, with D maybe TRBD2 (5 bases). This CDR3 is built from 13 residues. CDR1 is LGHNT, CDR2 FRNRAP, per germline. Trimming took off 2 bases at V and 6 bases at J, with 11 bases between the two ends. The CDR3 region is CASGLLIGGEQYF. DNA of the CDR3: TGTGCTAGTGGTTTGCTTATCGGAGGCGAGCAGTACTTC.

This clone was counted a single time. The chain employs TRBV7-2 and TRBJ1-6; D uncertain. Trimming stripped 1 base from V and 6 bases from J, with 10 bases between. The CDR3 contains 15 residues. Germline V gives CDR1 SGHTA, CDR2 FQGNSA. The CDR3 bases are TGTGCCAGCAGCTTAGTAGGGCGGGGTAATTCACCCCTCCACTTT. It is translated as CASSLVGRGNSPLHF.

This chain connects TRBV18 to TRBJ1-2; 10 positions agree with TRBD1. J was trimmed by 8 bases and V by 1 base; bases with no gene match: 4. The CDR3 covers 14 residues. The germline CDR1 and CDR2 sequences are KGHSH and LQKENI. The CDR3 bases are TGTGCCAGCTCACCACTGGGACAGGGGATCGGCTACACCTTC. As protein: CASSPLGQGIGYTF. The full variable domain, with the rest looked up from reference TRBV18 and TRBJ1-2, is NAGVMQNPRHLVRRRGQEARLRCSPMKGHSHVYWYRQLPEEGLKFMVYLQKENIIDESGMPKERFSAEFPKEGPSILRIQQVVRGDSAAYFCASSPLGQGIGYTFGSGTRLTVV.

The genes are TRBV28 and TRBJ2-2; D is perhaps TRBD1 (5 bases). Germline V lookup: CDR1 MDHEN, CDR2 SYDVKM. CDR3 length: 14 residues. V lost 5 bases and J 6 bases, leaving 13 bases between the germline ends. The CDR3 reads CASSPTPGSGELFF. The CDR3 coding sequence is TGTGCCAGCAGTCCCACGCCAGGGTCCGGGGAGCTGTTTTTT.

This clone was recorded only once. The rearrangement joins TRBV5-8 to TRBJ1-5; maybe TRBD1 (6 bases). Deletions cut 0 bases from V and 6 bases from J, with 16 bases between. Germline CDR1 and CDR2: SGHTS and YDEGEE. The CDR3 sequence is 16 residues long. The CDR3 sequence is CASSLGNREKGQPQHF. The DNA for the CDR3 is TGTGCCAGCAGCTTGGGTAACAGGGAGAAGGGTCAGCCCCAGCATTTT.

The CDR3 spells CASSFPPPLSLAKNIQYF. Written as DNA, the CDR3 is TGTGCCAGCAGCTTTCCCCCCCCGTTATCTTTAGCCAAAAACATTCAGTACTTC. V is TRBV7-9 and J is TRBJ2-4; D is unclear. The V gene lost 3 bases and the J gene lost 0 bases, with 18 bases spanning the gap. Looked up from germline, CDR1 is SEHNR and CDR2 is FQNEAQ (reference sequence). The CDR3 contains 18 residues. Supplemented by reference TRBV7-9 and TRBJ2-4, the full variable domain reads DTGVSQNPRHKITKRGQNVTFRCDPISEHNRLYWYRQTLGQGPEFLTYFQNEAQLEKSRLLSDRFSAERPKGSFSTLEIQRTEQGDSAMYLCASSFPPPLSLAKNIQYFGAGTRLSVL.

The genes are TRBV7-8 and TRBJ1-2; 8 bases agree with TRBD1. Germline loops: CDR1 SGHVS, CDR2 FQNEAQ. V lost 0 bases to trimming and J lost 4 bases; unmatched junction nucleotides: 7. There are 16 residues in the CDR3. Written as DNA, the CDR3 is TGTGCCAGCAGCTTAGCGATGTACGGACAGGGCTATGGCTACACCTTC. It translates to CASSLAMYGQGYGYTF.

Remarks on this clone: This sample includes further DNA sequences coding for the same CDR3. This chain uses TRBV12-3 or TRBV12-4 with TRBJ1-5; a weak D match, TRBD1 (5 bases). This CDR3 comprises 13 residues. Trimming stripped 0 bases from V and 5 bases from J, with 5 bases between. The CDR3 here is CASSLAGDQPQHF. The CDR3 DNA is TGTGCCAGCAGTTTAGCAGGGGATCAGCCCCAGCATTTT.

V is TRBV15 and J is TRBJ2-7; 8 positions match TRBD2. V was pared by 3 bases and J by 3 bases, with 4 bases of the junction left unmatched. Germline loops: CDR1 LNHNV, CDR2 YYDKDF (reference sequence). The CDR3 loop spans 14 amino acids. The CDR3: CATSSPGRGYEQYF. In DNA form, the CDR3 reads TGTGCCACCAGCAGCCCCGGGAGGGGCTACGAGCAGTACTTC.

Points on this clone: A junction boundary mismatches the germline segment, possibly from a read error. J is TRBJ2-1 and V is TRBV24-1, with TRBD2 matching 10 bases. The CDR3 runs to 17 residues. The germline gives CDR1 KGHDR, CDR2 SFDVKD. The CDR3 sequence: CATSDLQSSGRKNEQFF. The CDR3 nucleotides are TGTGCCACCAGCGATTTGCAGTCTAGCGGGAGAAAGAATGAGCAGTTCTTC.

The chain has TRBV10-3 and TRBJ2-2; 9 bases match TRBD1. CDR1 and CDR2 (germline): ENHRY, SYGVKD. The CDR3 covers 15 residues. After removal of 3 bases from V and 6 bases from J, the junction contained 5 bases not matched to a gene. The CDR3, as DNA: TGTGCCATCAGTGACCGGGACAGGGAGGCCGGGGAGCTGTTTTTT. Protein sequence: CAISDRDREAGELFF.

This chain joins TRBV3-1 (or the pseudogene TRBV3-2) and TRBJ2-7; possible D gene TRBD1, 5 bases. Germline V gene lookup returns CDR1 LGHDT and CDR2 YNNKEL (reference sequence). The CDR3 runs 15 residues. Trimming took 4 bases from V and 3 from J, leaving 16 bases between them. DNA of the CDR3: TGTGCCAGCAGCCCCTCCCCAGGGTCGGGCTACGAGCAGTACTTC. Protein product: CASSPSPGSGYEQYF.

The J gene is TRBJ2-3, the V gene TRBV6-6; 8 nucleotides agree with TRBD2. CDR1 is MNHNY and CDR2 is SVGAGI in the germline V gene (reference sequence). This CDR3 is 16 amino acids long. V shed 2 bases and J 0 bases; nucleotides not matched to a gene: 4. CDR3: CASSYPSGSSTDTQYF. For the CDR3, the DNA is TGTGCCAGCAGTTACCCTAGCGGGTCTAGCACAGATACGCAGTATTTT.

J is TRBJ1-2 and V is TRBV2; 11 nucleotides match TRBD1. In germline, CDR1 is SNHLY, CDR2 FYNNEI. Trimming removed 5 bases from V and 4 bases from J; junction bases left unmatched: 3. CDR3 size: 14 residues. The CDR3 is CASSSGTGGYGYTF. CDR3 coding DNA: TGTGCCAGCAGTTCCGGGACAGGGGGCTATGGCTACACCTTC.

A single count supports this clone. The gene calls are TRBV5-4 and TRBJ2-1; 13 bases map to TRBD2. The CDR3 is 15 residues long. Germline V gives CDR1 SGHNT, CDR2 YYREEE (reference sequence). With V trimmed by 4 bases and J by 10 bases, 8 bases remained unmatched. The DNA of the CDR3 is TGTGCCAGCAGCCATACTAGCGGGGGGGCCAGGGAGCAGTTCTTC. Translation: CASSHTSGGAREQFF.

The chain joins TRBV14 to TRBJ1-2; D gene unclear. Between the trimmed V and J ends, which lost 0 bases and 7 bases, there was a span of 9 bases. This CDR3 has 13 residues. CDR1 is SGHDN, CDR2 FVKESK, per germline. Here the CDR3 DNA reads TGTGCCAGCAGCCAAGAAGACTGGGTTGGCTACACCTTC. It specifies CASSQEDWVGYTF. Supplemented by reference TRBV14 and TRBJ1-2, the full variable domain reads EAGVTQFPSHSVIEKGQTVTLRCDPISGHDNLYWYRRVMGKEIKFLLHFVKESKQDESGMPNNRFLAERTGGTYSTLKVQPAELEDSGVYFCASSQEDWVGYTFGSGTRLTVV.

This rearrangement joins TRBV27 to TRBJ1-1; TRBD1 aligns across 7 bases. The length of the CDR3 is 16 residues. The germline V gene encodes CDR1 MNHEY and CDR2 SMNVEV (reference sequence). Trimming cost V 2 bases and J 1 base; bases outside gene matches: 7. The CDR3 nucleotides are TGTGCCAGCAGTTTACTTACAGGGGCCCGGAACACTGAAGCTTTCTTT. Its protein product is CASSLLTGARNTEAFF.

V and J are TRBV28 and TRBJ2-1; 11 bases are a match to TRBD1. V shed 5 bases, J shed 2 bases, and the junction held 5 bases outside the gene matches. This CDR3 is built from 16 residues. Germline CDR1 and CDR2: MDHEN and SYDVKM. The CDR3 protein is CASSPPGQGAYNEQFF. DNA of the CDR3: TGTGCCAGCAGTCCCCCGGGACAGGGGGCCTACAATGAGCAGTTCTTC.

The rearrangement links TRBV6-1 to TRBJ2-1; no clear D gene. Trimming took off 0 bases at V and 12 bases at J, with 9 bases between the two ends. In germline, CDR1 is MNHNS, CDR2 SASEGT. There are 12 residues in the CDR3. The CDR3 loop is CASSEAQVGQFF. DNA of the CDR3: TGTGCCAGCAGTGAAGCGCAGGTGGGGCAGTTCTTC.

The rearrangement links TRBV21-1 to TRBJ2-1; the D call TRBD2 from the table was never checked on the DNA. TRBV21-1 is deemed a pseudogene. The CDR3 runs 15 residues. CDR3 coding DNA: TGTGCCAGCAGCAAGGCCTCTAGCGGACCCAATGAGCAGTTCTTC. Residues: CASSKASSGPNEQFF.

This chain links TRBV19 with TRBJ2-5, with 7 bases lining up with TRBD2. Germline loops: CDR1 LNHDA, CDR2 SQIVND (reference sequence). The CDR3 runs to 12 residues. V dropped 8 bases and J dropped 7; count of bases not matched to a gene: 7. CDR3 sequence: CASRGVLGTQYF. Written as DNA, the CDR3 is TGTGCCAGTCGGGGGGTCCTGGGGACCCAGTACTTC.

The CDR3 region is CASSLTGGGLTDTQYF. Written as DNA, the CDR3 is TGTGCCAGCAGTTTGACGGGGGGGGGCCTCACAGATACGCAGTATTTT. V gene TRBV6-4 combines with J gene TRBJ2-3, with 8 bases lining up with TRBD2. Trimming removed 5 bases from V and 2 bases from J; junction bases left unmatched: 9. The CDR3 spans 16 residues. CDR1 and CDR2 from the germline V gene are MRHNA and SNTAGT.

Written as DNA, the CDR3 is TGTGCCAGCAGCGCCCCGGGAGACTATGGCTACACCTTC. The encoded protein is CASSAPGDYGYTF. V and J are TRBV7-9 and TRBJ1-2; D call uncertain. V lost 5 bases and J 3 bases, leaving 10 bases between the germline ends. The CDR3 loop spans 13 amino acids. Germline V gene data show CDR1 as SEHNR and CDR2 as FQNEAQ (reference sequence).